This T cell receptor (beta chain) was observed in a study of T cells after yellow fever vaccination. Germline CDR1 and CDR2: SGHTA and FQGNSA. V dropped 7 bases and J dropped 9 bases, with 24 bases sitting between them. The CDR3 loop spans 15 amino acids. This clonotype was detected only a few times. TCRdb reprocessed the 5' RACE reads via MiXCR and lists one record per CDR3 protein. Of around 530,000 distinct CDR3 sequences in the sample, about a sixth were seen once. The source of this sequence is a man aged 18 to 35 who received the YFV17D yellow fever vaccine. The sequencing used PBMCs, collected 5 days after the first yellow fever vaccination. This chain links TRBV7-2 with TRBJ1-1; tentative D call: TRBD1 (5 bases). CDR3 coding DNA: TGTGCCAGCAACTCGCAAGAGATGTGGGGGAGGAAAGCTTTCTTT. It specifies CASNSQEMWGRKAFF.